The source of this TCR beta chain is a study of T cell repertoires in cytomegalovirus infection (dated by TCRdb to about 2019). As for the study more broadly: The peptide stimulations were aimed at well-studied HLA-B-restricted epitopes as well as recently identified HLA-C-restricted CMV epitopes, whose presentation resists viral immunomodulation. Donor HLA type was relevant to the analysis, as public TCR beta signatures indicated carriage of CMV infection together with the matching HLA type. What the research found in general, with its limitations: The ex vivo response was dominated by HLA-C-restricted CMV-specific TCR beta clonotypes, which also provided the single most frequent clonotype in two of eight donors. Cumulative frequency of public TCR beta family members discriminated carriers of CMV infection plus the relevant HLA type in this cohort and an independent approximately 340-donor cohort.

The germline ends are 16 bases apart after V is trimmed by 6 bases and J by 5 bases. Its CDR3 holds 14 amino acids, cysteine through phenylalanine. The kept DNA is CDR3 alone, 42 bases in frame from the first base. The sample's treatment or condition label is to be understood as: in vitro stimulation with specific CMV peptide epitopes to enrich CMV-specific T cells. Remarks on this clonotype: Its antigen is unknown. It has no much larger one-base neighbor in the sample; base qualities were not kept.

The sequencer was an Illumina HiSeq 1500. The raw public data were reprocessed by TCRdb itself: fastp quality trimming at Q25, MiXCR clonotype calling, in-frame beta chains only. Each entry merges the rows of one CDR3 protein and shows their most common DNA and genes. Recorded for this sample are approximately 1,000,000 distinct CDR3 sequences; more than 25% of them occurred a single time. Around an eighth of the sample comes from the top ten. This chain is built from TRBV12-3 or TRBV12-4 and TRBJ2-5; the D gene remains uncertain. Source: cultured CD8+ T cells from PBMCs, taken from culture after CMV antigen stimulation. This TCR derives from a human donor in good health (CMV status not recorded). Some clones in this sample may be carry-over from other donors' samples. CDR3 loop: CASSHITGSETQYF. In nucleotide form, the sequence is TGTGCCAGCAGCCACATCACGGGTAGCGAGACCCAGTACTTC.